The rows below give T cell receptor beta chains drawn from one sample of a study of identical twins. Using its own MiXCR run on the 5' RACE reads, TCRdb lists one record per CDR3 protein. The repertoire includes under 300,000 distinct CDR3 sequences, roughly 8% of them detected once, and less than 4% sits in the top ten. These data also featured in a second study, about yellow fever vaccine responses in identical twins.

The specimen was CD8+ T cells sorted from blood. These receptors all stem from a young woman in good health. Each CDR3 is given with its conserved first and last residue. The D gene is left open where the match is weak. Clone size appears in some rows only: once, few, many, or a class for an expanded clone.

D	V	size	J	length	DNA	CDR3
NA	TRBV29-1	once	TRBJ2-1	16	TGCAGCGTTGAAGATCAGGGAGGGGGCTCCTACAATGAGCAGTTCTTC	CSVEDQGGGSYNEQFF
TRBD2	TRBV12-3/TRBV12-4	few	TRBJ2-3	17	TGTGCCAGCAGTTTAGTAGGGACTAGCGGGAGGGCCGTTACGCAGTATTTT	CASSLVGTSGRAVTQYF
NA	TRBV30	few	TRBJ2-5	13	TGTGCCTGGAGTGTACTCCTACAAGAGACCCAGTACTTC	CAWSVLLQETQYF
NA	TRBV12-3/TRBV12-4	few	TRBJ2-7	14	TGTGCCAGCAGTTTAGACAGGGAGCCTTGGGAGCAGTACTTC	CASSLDREPWEQYF
TRBD1	TRBV6-1	few	TRBJ2-5	14	TGTGCCAGCAGTGGAGAAAGGGGGCTGGAGACCCAGTACTTC	CASSGERGLETQYF
TRBD2	TRBV7-2	few	TRBJ2-1	15	TGTGCCAGCAGCTTACCTAGCGGGGGGCTCGATGAGCAGTTCTTC	CASSLPSGGLDEQFF
NA	TRBV14	NA	TRBJ2-1	12	TGTGCCAGCAGCCAAGGGGATTATGAGCAGTTCTTC	CASSQGDYEQFF
TRBD2	TRBV7-9	NA	TRBJ2-5	16	TGTGCCAGCAGCGACTGGACTAGCGGACACGAAGAGACCCAGTACTTC	CASSDWTSGHEETQYF
TRBD1	TRBV20-1	few	TRBJ2-3	15	TGCAGTGCTAGTGGGACAGGCCCTAGCACAGATACGCAGTATTTT	CSASGTGPSTDTQYF
NA	TRBV20-1	many	TRBJ2-7	14	TGCAGTGCTATCCCCCGGGACGTCGCCTACGAGCAGTACTTC	CSAIPRDVAYEQYF
NA	TRBV15	many	TRBJ2-2	16	TGTGCCACCAGCTACGCCGGCCATGAGCTGGCCGGGGAGCTGTTTTTT	CATSYAGHELAGELFF
NA	TRBV7-9	few	TRBJ2-1	15	TGTGCCAGCAGCCCGCCACAAATAGTGGGCAATGAGCAGTTCTTC	CASSPPQIVGNEQFF
NA	TRBV20-1	few	TRBJ2-1	13	TGCAGTGCGATAGGATTGCCCCCCAACGAGCAGTTCTTC	CSAIGLPPNEQFF
TRBD2	TRBV27	NA	TRBJ2-7	14	TGTGCCAGCAGTTTGGCGGGAGTGGCCTACGAGCAGTACTTC	CASSLAGVAYEQYF
NA	TRBV6-1	few	TRBJ2-3	15	TGTGCCAGCATCCTAAGGCCGGGTGCCCCAGATACGCAGTATTTT	CASILRPGAPDTQYF
NA	TRBV7-3	few	TRBJ2-2	14	TGTGCCAGCAGCTTACAAGCGAACACCGGGGAGCTGTTTTTT	CASSLQANTGELFF
TRBD2	TRBV6-2/TRBV6-3	NA	TRBJ2-5	14	TGTGCCAGCAGGGCTAGCGGGATCCAAGAGACCCAGTACTTC	CASRASGIQETQYF
NA	TRBV12-3/TRBV12-4	many	TRBJ1-2	13	TGTGCCAGCAGTTTAGACTCGATTTTTGGCTACACCTTC	CASSLDSIFGYTF
NA	TRBV6-1	NA	TRBJ1-1	13	TGTGCCAGCAGACTACAGGGGAACACTGAAGCTTTCTTT	CASRLQGNTEAFF
TRBD2	TRBV7-2	NA	TRBJ2-7	15	TGTGCCAGCAGCTTAGATGCGGGAGAGTGGTACGAGCAGTACTTC	CASSLDAGEWYEQYF
TRBD1	TRBV6-5	many	TRBJ1-1	15	TGTGCCAGCAGTTACTTCCTTCAGGGGGCCTCTGAAGCTTTCTTT	CASSYFLQGASEAFF
NA	TRBV28	NA	TRBJ1-5	12	TGTGCCGGCGCCTCGGGGGGCGAGCCCCAGCATTTT	CAGASGGEPQHF
NA	TRBV5-1	NA	TRBJ2-3	14	TGCGCCAGCAGCTTGTACGGGGGCAAAGATACGCAGTATTTT	CASSLYGGKDTQYF
NA	TRBV5-5	many	TRBJ2-5	14	TGTGCCAGCAGCTCAACAGGCCGACAAGAGACCCAGTACTTC	CASSSTGRQETQYF
NA	TRBV10-3	many	TRBJ2-5	13	TGTGCCATCAGTGAGACTAGTTACGGGACCCAGTACTTC	CAISETSYGTQYF
TRBD2	TRBV20-1	NA	TRBJ2-7	17	TGCAGTGCTAGAGCTTCCCTTGGACTAGCGGGAGTCGAAGAGCAGTACTTC	CSARASLGLAGVEEQYF
NA	TRBV6-2/TRBV6-3	many	TRBJ2-1	15	TGTGCCAGCAGAATGGACGTGAGCTCCTACAATGAGCAGTTCTTC	CASRMDVSSYNEQFF
NA	TRBV9	few	TRBJ1-6	15	TGTGCCAGCAGTGAAGAGGGGGGATCCAATTCACCCCTCCACTTT	CASSEEGGSNSPLHF
NA	TRBV7-2	NA	TRBJ2-3	17	TGTGCCAGCAGCTTACTTCGCGGAGCTACCTTCACAGATACGCAGTATTTT	CASSLLRGATFTDTQYF
NA	TRBV28	NA	TRBJ2-7	17	TGTGCCAGCAGTTTAGACCCGGGGGGCGCCCATCTTTACGAGCAGTACTTC	CASSLDPGGAHLYEQYF
TRBD1	TRBV12-5	few	TRBJ1-2	14	TGTGCTAGTGTCCTCGGGACAGTCAACTATGGCTACACCTTC	CASVLGTVNYGYTF